This T cell receptor beta chain derives from a study of Graves' ophthalmopathy and Graves' hyperthyroidism. The CDR3 contains 12 residues. Germline CDR1 and CDR2: MGHDK and SYGVNS. Trimming removed 0 bases from V and 2 bases from J, with 2 bases in between. This clonotype was observed at least ten times. Amplification targeted the TCR beta CDR3 regions, with RNA transcripts as the source material. RT-PCR was first run with HTBI primers, then multiplex PCR in a second round. TCRdb fed the multiplex PCR reads into MiXCR, producing one record per CDR3 protein. In the table there are around 400,000 distinct CDR3 sequences, 15% to 20% of which are singletons.

Sequencing used peripheral blood. This TCR was recovered from a woman between 18 and 29 years old with Graves' ophthalmopathy. V usage is TRBV25-1 and J usage is TRBJ2-7; unclear D gene. The CDR3 nucleotides read TGTGCCAGCAGTGAATATCCCTACGAGCAGTACTTC. It specifies CASSEYPYEQYF.